Detailed here is one T cell receptor beta chain. Its antigen is still unknown. Expressed TCRB transcripts were sequenced because the entire RNA isolate underwent reverse transcription. The average read count of naive, central memory and regulatory T cell samples was around 3.6 million. Clones were sequenced by immunoSEQ multiplex PCR, and TCRdb holds only the in-frame ones, with some missing. The data contain about 160,000 clones, around 8.5% of them seen just once; the ten biggest clones take up less than 0.85%. The data derive from a study of beta chain features in type 1 diabetes. Study results and caveats: Among all four CD4+ subsets, Type 1 diabetes patients had TCRB CDR3s that were moderately but significantly shorter. High TCR expression in some cells could lead to their over-representation in cDNA sequencing.

Sorting of CD4+ naive, central memory, regulatory and stem cell-like memory cells was performed via CD45RO/CCR7/CD25/CD127/CD95/CD27. The CDR3 is 13 residues long. The germline V and J ends were trimmed by 0 bases and 4 bases, with 6 bases remaining between them. Germline CDR1 and CDR2: SGDLS and YYNGEE. The rearrangement uses TRBV9 and TRBJ2-3; D is unclear. What was sequenced was central memory CD4+ T cells from blood. The receptor's source is a man aged 18-30 years in good health. CDR3 sequence: CASSVAPSDTQYF. Here the CDR3 DNA reads TGTGCCAGCAGCGTAGCCCCTTCAGATACGCAGTATTTT. Filled out from reference TRBV9 and TRBJ2-3, the complete variable domain reads DSGVTQTPKHLITATGQRVTLRCSPRSGDLSVYWYQQSLDQGLQFLIQYYNGEERAKGNILERFSAQQFPDLHSELNLSSLELGDSALYFCASSVAPSDTQYFGPGTRLTVL.